This T cell receptor beta chain appears in the sequencing data of a study of graft-versus-host responses after intestinal transplantation. Study information: Tacrolimus and steroids were given for about three years to all recipients after anti-thymocyte globulin induction.

A word on this clone: The antigen is unknown.

Profiled with immunoSEQ multiplex PCR; TCRdb holds only in-frame clones, not every one. The sample includes 60,000 to 90,000 clones, 90% of them seen just once. Overall study findings and caveats: Declines in HvG clones occurring early post-transplant were associated with peak circulating GvH clone levels. High graft-versus-host to host-versus-graft T cell clonal ratios marked allografts of patients with graft-donor macrochimerism.

The source is a human donor who received an intestinal transplant. The sample in question was unstimulated CD8+ T cells sorted from spleen or lymph node cells, obtained before intestinal transplant.

This CDR3 reads CASSGEGGFALSYNEQFF. CDR3 nucleotide sequence: TGTGCCAGCAGCGGTGAGGGCGGTTTTGCGCTCTCCTACAATGAGCAGTTCTTC. This chain connects TRBV9 to TRBJ2-1, with D maybe TRBD2 (5 bases). V gave up 3 bases and J gave up 0 bases, with 19 bases separating them. Germline V gives CDR1 SGDLS, CDR2 YYNGEE. CDR3 size: 18 residues.